This TCR beta chain stems from a study of blood T cells in healthy people across ages. Germline values: CDR1 SNHLY, CDR2 FYNNEI. The V and J ends lost 6 bases and 4 bases, in that order; junction bases with no gene match: 4. This CDR3 has 13 amino acids. A J-beta primer mix and a sample-barcoded 5' primer were used in a second PCR of about 7 to 12 cycles. CDR3-containing paired-end reads numbering at least 2.5 million came from each sample. TCRdb ran MiXCR on the 5' RACE reads and lists one entry per CDR3 protein. The table lists around 500,000 distinct CDR3 sequences, roughly a quarter of them singletons. These records were also assigned to another study, of T cells of mothers and their children. That report adds: Related pairs of mothers and children showed slightly higher, non-significant overlap versus unrelated pairs.

This chain links TRBV2 with TRBJ2-5; 8 bases match TRBD1. This TCR derives from a boy younger than 10 in good health. Sequenced: blood. This CDR3 is CASRDRVGETQYF. CDR3 DNA: TGTGCCAGCAGGGACAGGGTGGGAGAGACCCAGTACTTC.